This entry concerns a single TCR beta chain. Its cognate antigen is unknown. Measured with immunoSEQ multiplex PCR; TCRdb has only the in-frame clones, and not every one. This table has 85,000 to 95,000 clones, 82% appearing once. The data originate from a study of Ad26.COV2.S vaccination and SARS-CoV-2 variants. Study results and limitations: Vaccinees showed greater spike-specific TCR breadth than placebo recipients. Marked by substantial breadth, spike-specific CD8+ and CD4+ T cell responses were reportedly seen after vaccination. An underestimation of total T cell responses may have resulted from the TCR breadth and depth analyses.

The source of this sequence is a human donor who had recovered from COVID-19. The material sequenced was peripheral blood, taken after recovery from COVID-19.

The CDR3 DNA reads as TGCGCCAGCAGCTTGGAAACGGGACACCAATCCGAGCAGTACTTC. Protein product: CASSLETGHQSEQYF. The chain links TRBV5-1 to TRBJ2-7; tentatively, D is TRBD1 (6 bases). The CDR3 consists of 15 residues. V gave up 0 bases and J gave up 6 bases, with 16 bases separating them. CDR1 is SGHRS and CDR2 is YFSETQ in the germline V gene.